The sample holds one count of the clone carrying this TCR beta chain. TCRdb's table, derived via immunoSEQ multiplex PCR, lists solely in-frame clones and lacks some. The sample includes just over 300,000 clones, 80% to 90% of them seen just once. Participant age was roughly 18 to 90 years, and participants resided in about 25 US areas. Assignments of participants to cohorts depended upon their own reported clinical history. The source of the sample is a study of blood T cell repertoires in COVID-19. Overall study context: Samples came from the United States, Italy and Spain, spanning acute and convalescent COVID-19. PBMCs, B-cell-depleted T cells, or T cells provided the cDNA or gDNA that made up the material.

Specimen: PBMCs or T cells enriched from blood (not recorded which). This TCR was recovered from a man between 25 and 39 years old who had recovered from COVID-19.

As DNA, the CDR3 is TGTGCCAGCAGCTTACAGGGGGCCGTTGACACTGAAGCTTTCTTT. Encoded protein: CASSLQGAVDTEAFF. The chain combines TRBV5-5 with TRBJ1-1, with TRBD1 matching over 9 bases. The trim removed 2 bases at V and 3 bases at J, leaving 5 bases unmatched. CDR1 is SGHKS, CDR2 YYEKEE, per germline (reference sequence). The CDR3 consists of 15 residues.